Described below is a single T cell receptor (beta chain) sequence and its context. Every PCR got spiked synthetic TCR analog templates. Measured with immunoSEQ multiplex PCR; TCRdb has only the in-frame clones, and not every one. Found here are 50,000 to 65,000 clones, under 90% of them singletons; the top ten hold roughly 5%. This sample was included in a study of PD-L1 blockade in urothelial cancer. Study overall: Patients went on atezolizumab at some point between 2012 and 2014, receiving 1,200 mg intravenously every 3 weeks. At 6 weeks and at 3 weeks (second dose) after treatment start, blood was analyzed.

From germline, CDR1 is SGHNT and CDR2 YENEEA. The CDR3 is made up of 14 amino acids. V lost 2 bases to trimming and J lost 3 bases, with 10 bases between them. This receptor was identified in a man in his forties with urothelial cancer. Sequenced material: PBMCs, taken around atezolizumab (anti-PD-L1) treatment. This chain joins TRBV11-3 and TRBJ1-1; D remains ambiguous. The CDR3 sequence is CASSLYGRDTEAFF. CDR3 DNA: TGTGCCAGCAGCTTATATGGGCGGGACACTGAAGCTTTCTTT.